The sequence of this T cell receptor (beta chain) was determined in a study of shared clonotypes between healthy human individuals. For this clone: Its target is unknown.

Germline V gives CDR1 SGHVS, CDR2 FQNEAQ. V was trimmed by 3 bases and J by 0 bases, leaving 3 bases between them. The CDR3 length is 13 residues. Study-wide points: Specimens sampled were limited to blood, with tissue repertoires likely differing.

Only Caucasian adults living in Nashville, Tennessee made up the donor group. The table came from immunoSEQ multiplex PCR; TCRdb's copy has only in-frame clones and leaves some out. Of roughly 520,000 clones in the sample, 90% to 96% were seen once. This sequence joins TRBV7-8 and TRBJ1-3; D is uncertain. Sample: naive CD4+ T cells sorted from blood. The subset: CD45RA+ positively selected. This clonotype was sampled from a young woman in good health. Here the CDR3 reads CASSLSSGNTIYF. CDR3 in DNA: TGTGCCAGCAGCTTGAGCTCTGGAAACACCATATATTTT.